A single sample is the source of the 2 T cell receptor beta chains below, sequenced in a study of monozygotic twins with inflammatory bowel disease (dated by TCRdb to between 2019 and 2020). Library preparation was by 5' RACE. The sequencer was an Illumina HiSeq 2500. Each CDR3 protein sequence appears as one entry after TCRdb reprocessed the reads, and no DNA is included. This sample's table has entries for approximately 400,000 distinct CDR3 sequences. About 2.4% of the sample comes from the top ten. Sequencing was carried out using blood. These TCRs come from a human donor with ulcerative colitis or Crohn's disease, or a healthy co-twin of an affected twin (not recorded which).

This rearrangement joins TRBV7-9 to TRBJ2-1; TCRdb's D call of TRBD2 is untestable without DNA. There are 14 residues in the CDR3. In germline, CDR1 is SEHNR, CDR2 FQNEAQ (reference sequence). The CDR3 region is CATTRETSIDEQFF.

The chain employs TRBV20-1 and TRBJ1-5. Germline values: CDR1 DFQATT, CDR2 SNEGSKA (reference sequence). The CDR3 is 15 amino acids. CDR3 sequence: CSARGIQQSDQPQHF.